This T cell receptor beta chain derives from a study of T-cell memory formation after mild COVID-19. Study-wide findings and caveats: CD4+ clones that contracted lay mainly in CM and EM; CD8+ ones lay in EMRA. The study found balanced CD4/CD8 in clones contracting day 15 to 85 and a CD4+ lean in later expanders. Pre-infection memory showed some responding clones, and this suggested that cross-reactive memory joined.

TCRalpha and TCRbeta libraries used 5'RACE with constant-segment primers and UMIs. TCRdb passed the 5' RACE reads through MiXCR, listing each CDR3 protein once. In the table there are 250,000 to 300,000 distinct CDR3 sequences, about a sixth of which are singletons. This clonotype was seen more than once but under ten times. Its antigen is as yet unknown. The TCR originated in a man aged 18 to 29 who had mild COVID-19 (a few samples of this study predate the infection). Cell type and time point are not known. Sequenced material: PBMCs or a T cell subset sorted from them (not recorded which).

This chain's CDR3 is CASSSPRGLAGGPVQETQYF. CDR3 in DNA: TGTGCCAGCAGCTCGCCCCGTGGGCTAGCGGGGGGGCCGGTACAAGAGACCCAGTACTTC. The V gene is TRBV11-2, the J gene TRBJ2-5; TRBD2 aligns across 12 bases. Germline V gene sequence: CDR1 SGHAT, CDR2 FQNNGV. The CDR3 consists of 20 residues. After removal of 4 bases from V and 2 bases from J, the junction contained 17 bases not matched to a gene.